The 6 T cell receptor beta chains given below trace back to one sample, sequenced in a study of T cell responses to AZD1222 COVID-19 vaccine. TCRdb keeps only in-frame clones here, not all; method: immunoSEQ multiplex PCR. The data contain around 50,000 clones, around 80% of them singletons. The source material was peripheral blood, sampled on day 0 of AZD1222 vaccination. These receptors originate from an adult in good health.

The chain couples TRBV3-1 (or the pseudogene TRBV3-2) to TRBJ2-2; no clear D gene. The CDR3 has 14 amino acids. Germline V gene data show CDR1 as LGHDT and CDR2 as YNNKEL (reference sequence). V lost 0 bases and J 6 bases, leaving 8 bases between the germline ends. The DNA of the CDR3 is TGTGCCAGCAGCCAAGATCCAGGAGCCGGGGAGCTGTTTTTT. Protein: CASSQDPGAGELFF.

The chain carries TRBV5-4 and TRBJ2-1; 8 nucleotides agree with TRBD2. The length of the CDR3 is 14 residues. CDR1 and CDR2 (germline): SGHNT, YYREEE (reference sequence). Unmatched junction bases numbered 5, after V lost 4 bases and J lost 5 bases. CDR3 sequence: CASSPGTRDNEQFF. In nucleotides, the CDR3 is TGTGCCAGCAGCCCCGGGACTAGAGACAATGAGCAGTTCTTC.

This clone occurred once. J is TRBJ2-3 and V is TRBV5-1, with 15 bases aligning to TRBD2. CDR1 is SGHRS and CDR2 is YFSETQ in the germline V gene. The CDR3 runs to 18 residues. V dropped 4 bases and J dropped 5; count of bases not matched to a gene: 11. The CDR3 DNA reads TGCGCCAGCAGCGTCGGACTAGCGGGAGGGCCAGTCGGAGATACGCAGTATTTT. Its protein product is CASSVGLAGGPVGDTQYF. Drawing the rest from reference TRBV5-1 and TRBJ2-3, the complete variable domain is KAGVTQTPRYLIKTRGQQVTLSCSPISGHRSVSWYQQTPGQGLQFLFEYFSETQRNKGNFPGRFSGRQFSNSRSEMNVSTLELGDSALYLCASSVGLAGGPVGDTQYFGPGTRLTVL.

The DNA for the CDR3 is TGCGCCAGCAGCACTGGCGGCACAGATACGCAGTATTTT. Translated: CASSTGGTDTQYF. J is TRBJ2-3 and V is TRBV5-1, with D unresolved. This CDR3 spans 13 amino acids. The germline gives CDR1 SGHRS, CDR2 YFSETQ. V lost 4 bases to trimming and J lost 1 base, with 7 bases between them.

In the case of this clone: The junction departs from germline at one end; a sequencing error may be responsible. The rearrangement links TRBV30 to TRBJ2-7, with 8 bases fitting TRBD1. Per germline, CDR1 GTSNPN and CDR2 SVGIG (reference sequence). The CDR3 has 16 residues. The chain's CDR3 is CAWSVREAGGSHEQYF. The CDR3 nucleotides are TGTGCCTGGAGTGTACGCGAGGCAGGGGGCTCCCACGAGCAGTACTTC.

The chain carries TRBV25-1 and TRBJ2-2; 12 bases match TRBD1. Germline-derived CDR1 and CDR2 are MGHDK and SYGVNS. The ends lost 2 bases at V and 3 bases at J; junction bases unmatched: 1. The CDR3 spans 16 residues. CDR3 residues: CASSEGTGGYTGELFF. For the CDR3, the DNA is TGTGCCAGCAGTGAAGGGACAGGGGGCTACACCGGGGAGCTGTTTTTT.